The 27 T cell receptor beta chains below come from one sample, sequenced in a study of T cells in Graves' hyperthyroidism and ophthalmopathy. Amplification of TCR beta CDR3 regions was performed using RNA transcripts as template. HTBI primers were the set used in a first-round RT-PCR of the TCR CDR3. TCRdb processed the multiplex PCR reads anew with MiXCR; each CDR3 protein has one entry. The sample has about 270,000 distinct CDR3 sequences; nearly 15% are singletons. The sequenced sample consisted of blood. The origin of the receptors is a woman in her forties or fifties with Graves' hyperthyroidism that later progressed to Graves' ophthalmopathy.

There are many counts of this clonotype. The chain recombines TRBV18 with TRBJ1-2; D unresolved. The CDR3 is 12 amino acids. Trimming took off 4 bases at V and 8 bases at J, with 11 bases between the two ends. CDR1 and CDR2 (germline): KGHSH, LQKENI. CDR3 sequence reads: CASSLQPEGYTF. The CDR3 DNA reads as TGTGCCAGCTCACTGCAGCCCGAAGGCTACACCTTC.

The chain is built from TRBV3-1 and TRBJ2-7; D is perhaps TRBD2 (5 bases). The ends were cut back, 4 bases at V and 1 base at J, with 14 bases in the middle. Germline V CDR1 and CDR2: LGHDT, YNNKEL (reference sequence). The CDR3 has 15 amino acids. CDR3 bases: TGTGCCAGCAGCCCGGTAGGGAGCGCGTCCTACGAGCAGTACTTC. Translation: CASSPVGSASYEQYF.

J is TRBJ2-2 and V is TRBV20-1, with TRBD2 identical over 10 bases. CDR1 is DFQATT and CDR2 is SNEGSKA in the germline V gene (reference sequence). V dropped 6 bases and J dropped 1; count of bases not matched to a gene: 5. The CDR3 has 15 residues. CDR3 loop: CSAWTSGGNTGELFF. The CDR3, as DNA: TGCAGTGCGTGGACTAGCGGAGGGAACACCGGGGAGCTGTTTTTT.

The chain uses TRBV11-2 and TRBJ2-7; no definite D call. Germline CDR1 is SGHAT and CDR2 is FQNNGV. V gave up 4 bases and J gave up 7 bases, with 5 bases separating them. This CDR3 spans 10 amino acids. CDR3 bases: TGTGCCAGCAGCTACGTGGAGCAGTACTTC. As protein: CASSYVEQYF. Full variable domain (rest looked up from reference TRBV11-2 and TRBJ2-7): EAGVAQSPRYKIIEKRQSVAFWCNPISGHATLYWYQQILGQGPKLLIQFQNNGVVDDSQLPKDRFSAERLKGVDSTLKIQPAKLEDSAVYLCASSYVEQYFGPGTRLTVT.

The genes are TRBV19 and TRBJ2-2; a possible D gene is TRBD2 (6 bases). Trimming pared 5 bases from V and 4 bases from J, leaving 11 bases between. The V gene's germline CDR1 is LNHDA and CDR2 SQIVND (reference sequence). The CDR3 is made up of 14 amino acids. The CDR3 sequence: CASSWMGGTGELFF. The CDR3 DNA follows: TGTGCCAGTAGTTGGATGGGGGGCACCGGGGAGCTGTTTTTT.

The chain has TRBV20-1 and TRBJ1-1; D ambiguous. This CDR3 is built from 12 residues. V was pared by 5 bases and J by 1 base, with 8 bases between. The germline V gene has CDR1 DFQATT and CDR2 SNEGSKA (reference sequence). The CDR3 DNA reads TGCAGTGCTGGTCTTGGGAACACTGAAGCTTTCTTT. Protein product: CSAGLGNTEAFF.

This clonotype was seen at least ten times. The rearrangement uses TRBV20-1 and TRBJ2-2; perhaps TRBD2 as D (6 bases). Germline-derived CDR1 and CDR2 are DFQATT and SNEGSKA (reference sequence). The V gene lost 1 base and the J gene lost 4 bases, with 19 bases spanning the gap. This CDR3 is 17 amino acids long. The CDR3 DNA sequence: TGCAGTGCTAGAGGAGCGGGCCCACGAGGTGGCACCGGGGAGCTGTTTTTT. Amino acids: CSARGAGPRGGTGELFF.

This clonotype has at least ten counts. The chain is built from TRBV6-1 and TRBJ2-5, with D maybe TRBD1 (5 bases). Germline-derived CDR1 and CDR2 are MNHNS and SASEGT. V lost 6 bases and J lost 6, with 8 bases in between. CDR3 length equals 11 residues. The CDR3 sequence: CASSPGKTQYF. CDR3 bases: TGTGCCAGCAGCCCAGGGAAGACCCAGTACTTC.

This clonotype was detected a few times. The V gene is TRBV15, the J gene TRBJ1-6; TRBD1 aligns across 9 bases. Germline CDR1 and CDR2: LNHNV and YYDKDF (reference sequence). V lost 2 bases, J lost 7 bases, and 3 bases stayed unmatched. The CDR3 sequence is 15 residues long. DNA for the CDR3: TGTGCCACCAGCAGACCTGACAGGGGGAATTCACCCCTCCACTTT. Its translation: CATSRPDRGNSPLHF.

A few counts support this clonotype. This sequence joins TRBV5-1 and TRBJ2-7; 9 bases match TRBD2. Looked up from germline, CDR1 is SGHRS and CDR2 is YFSETQ. J gave up 3 bases and V 0 bases, and 10 bases lay outside the gene matches. CDR3 length: 17 amino acids. For the CDR3, the DNA is TGCGCCAGCAGCTTGGGGGGGAGCGGGAGGCCCTACTACGAGCAGTACTTC. Amino acid sequence: CASSLGGSGRPYYEQYF.

This clonotype has at least ten counts. V and J are TRBV3-1 and TRBJ2-7; D unclear. The CDR3 sequence is 12 residues long. The germline CDR1 and CDR2 sequences are LGHDT and YNNKEL (reference sequence). V shed 5 bases and J shed 3 bases, with 8 bases lying between them. CDR3: CASSGVGYEQYF. The CDR3 nucleotides read TGTGCCAGCAGCGGGGTGGGCTACGAGCAGTACTTC.

There are many counts of this clonotype. The gene calls are TRBV11-2 and TRBJ2-5; D is unresolved. The germline CDR1 and CDR2 sequences are SGHAT and FQNNGV. Trimming removed 5 bases from V and 5 bases from J, with 24 bases in between. CDR3 length: 17 residues. The CDR3 DNA is TGTGCCAGCAGCGCAATTAAGAGTAGCCCCCGAAGGGAGACCCAGTACTTC. It codes for CASSAIKSSPRRETQYF. The entire variable domain, with the rest obtained from reference TRBV11-2 and TRBJ2-5, is as follows: EAGVAQSPRYKIIEKRQSVAFWCNPISGHATLYWYQQILGQGPKLLIQFQNNGVVDDSQLPKDRFSAERLKGVDSTLKIQPAKLEDSAVYLCASSAIKSSPRRETQYFGPGTRLLVL.

This clonotype was picked up many times. The chain is built from TRBV5-1 and TRBJ2-7; a possible D gene is TRBD1 (6 bases). The CDR3 runs 14 residues. Germline V lookup: CDR1 SGHRS, CDR2 YFSETQ. The germline V and J ends were trimmed by 0 bases and 3 bases, with 10 bases remaining between them. CDR3 nucleotides: TGCGCCAGCAGCTTGGACAGGGACCTCTACGAGCAGTACTTC. Translated: CASSLDRDLYEQYF. The full variable domain, completed using reference TRBV5-1 and TRBJ2-7, is KAGVTQTPRYLIKTRGQQVTLSCSPISGHRSVSWYQQTPGQGLQFLFEYFSETQRNKGNFPGRFSGRQFSNSRSEMNVSTLELGDSALYLCASSLDRDLYEQYFGPGTRLTVT.

The chain uses TRBV27 and TRBJ2-4, with 9 bases identical to TRBD2. Trimming took 6 bases from V and 3 from J; bases not matched to a gene: 6. This CDR3 is 15 amino acids long. The germline V gene encodes CDR1 MNHEY and CDR2 SMNVEV (reference sequence). CDR3 bases: TGTGCCAGCAGGTCTAGCGGGATGTACAAAAACATTCAGTACTTC. Its translation: CASRSSGMYKNIQYF.

Many counts were recorded for this clonotype. The junction departs from the called germline gene at one end, perhaps through a read error. The V and J genes are TRBV7-2 and TRBJ2-2; 10 bases fit TRBD1. CDR3 length: 12 amino acids. Per germline, CDR1 SGHTA and CDR2 FQGNSA. The CDR3 loop reads CASSYRDRGAVF. The CDR3 DNA sequence: TGTGCCAGCAGCTACCGGGACAGGGGAGCTGTTTTT. Drawing the rest from reference TRBV7-2 and TRBJ2-2, the complete variable domain is GAGVSQSPSNKVTEKGKDVELRCDPISGHTALYWYRQSLGQGLEFLIYFQGNSAPDKSGLPSDRFSAERTGGSVSTLTIQRTQQEDSAVYLCASSYRDRGAVFGEGSRLTVL.

This clonotype was recorded many times. The rearrangement links TRBV6-1 to TRBJ2-3; D is perhaps TRBD2 (6 bases). The CDR3 has 14 amino acids. Trimming removed 5 bases at V and 4 bases at J, with 13 bases between. CDR1 is MNHNS and CDR2 is SASEGT in the germline V gene. The CDR3 region is CASSPQSGSDTQYF. The CDR3, as DNA: TGTGCCAGCAGTCCACAGAGCGGGTCAGATACGCAGTATTTT.

The chain joins TRBV14 to TRBJ2-1; D may be TRBD1 or TRBD2 (5 bases each). This CDR3 spans 16 amino acids. Germline CDR1 reads SGHDN; CDR2 reads FVKESK. V was cut by 3 bases and J by 6 bases, with 18 bases left in between. The CDR3 coding sequence is TGTGCCAGCAGCCAGGGAGTCATCAGTGGGGGCAATGAGCAGTTCTTC. This gives the protein CASSQGVISGGNEQFF.

This clonotype was seen ten or more times. The CDR3 sequence: CASSYSNLVGTEAFF. The CDR3 DNA sequence: TGTGCCAGCAGTTACTCGAATTTGGTGGGGACTGAAGCTTTCTTT. V usage is TRBV6-5 and J usage is TRBJ1-1; D ambiguous. CDR3 length: 15 residues. Germline-derived CDR1 and CDR2 are MNHEY and SVGAGI. Trimming removed 0 bases from V and 5 bases from J, with 13 bases in between.

This clonotype was picked up many times. The chain carries TRBV2 and TRBJ1-2; the D gene is possibly TRBD1 (5 bases). V lost 7 bases, J lost 2 bases, and 11 bases lay in between. In germline, CDR1 is SNHLY, CDR2 FYNNEI. CDR3 length: 13 residues. CDR3: CASMEGPNYGYTF. The CDR3 DNA sequence: TGTGCCAGCATGGAGGGGCCCAACTATGGCTACACCTTC.

This clonotype was recorded at least ten times. This chain joins TRBV3-1 and TRBJ2-7, with 11 bases lining up with TRBD2. Germline-derived CDR1 and CDR2 are LGHDT and YNNKEL (reference sequence). V lost 6 bases, J lost 0 bases, and 4 bases stayed unmatched. The CDR3 is 15 residues long. The CDR3 DNA reads as TGTGCCAGCAGGCTGACTAGCGGGAACTCCTACGAGCAGTACTTC. Translated: CASRLTSGNSYEQYF.

This clonotype showed up many times. This chain links TRBV9 with TRBJ2-1, with 10 bases identical to TRBD1. The J segment lost 7 bases and the V segment lost 4 bases, leaving 5 bases of the junction unmatched. The CDR3 consists of 14 residues. Germline CDR1 reads SGDLS; CDR2 reads YYNGEE. As DNA, the CDR3 is TGTGCCAGCAGCAATCGGGACAGGGGTAATGAGCAGTTCTTC. It specifies CASSNRDRGNEQFF.

As regards this clonotype: The final CDR3 position lacks the conserved phenylalanine or tryptophan, pointing to a likely read error. The chain recombines TRBV9 with TRBJ1-1; D possibly corresponds to TRBD1 (5 bases). Trimming pared 3 bases from V and 4 bases from J, leaving 10 bases between. CDR3 length: 13 amino acids. Germline V CDR1 and CDR2: SGDLS, YYNGEE. CDR3 DNA sequence: TGTGCCAGCAGCGCCGAGCAGGGCACTGAAGCTTTCCTT. It translates to CASSAEQGTEAFL.

In this sample, this clonotype turned up a few times. The chain combines TRBV28 with TRBJ2-1, with 9 positions matching TRBD2. Germline loops: CDR1 MDHEN, CDR2 SYDVKM. The CDR3 length is 13 residues. With V trimmed by 3 bases and J by 15 bases, 9 bases remained unmatched. The CDR3 region is CASSFGNSGRGFF. CDR3 nucleotide sequence: TGTGCCAGCAGTTTCGGGAATAGCGGGAGAGGGTTCTTC.

This clonotype was seen repeatedly, ten times or more. In nucleotides, the CDR3 is TGTGCCAGCAGTTCCCCGGGGGCTTCTGGGGCCAACGTCCTGACTTTC. It translates to CASSSPGASGANVLTF. The chain joins TRBV28 to TRBJ2-6; D possibly matches TRBD1 or TRBD2 (6 bases each). From germline, CDR1 is MDHEN and CDR2 SYDVKM. This CDR3 comprises 16 residues. Trimming shortened V by 4 bases and J by 1 base, and 11 bases separated the two germline ends.

This clonotype has a count of ten or more. The chain uses TRBV13 and TRBJ2-7, with D possibly TRBD2 on 5 matching bases. This CDR3 region has 13 residues. V was shortened by 4 bases and J by 7 bases, with 14 bases between the two germline ends. From germline, CDR1 is PRHDT and CDR2 FYEKMQ (reference sequence). DNA for the CDR3: TGTGCCAGCAGCTCAAGGGATCCGGGGGAGCAGTACTTC. Translating it yields CASSSRDPGEQYF.

Ten or more counts support this clonotype. The rearrangement uses TRBV28 and TRBJ2-2; 14 bases align to TRBD2. J lost 5 bases, V lost 2 bases, and 4 bases had no gene match. This CDR3 spans 17 amino acids. In germline, CDR1 is MDHEN, CDR2 SYDVKM. This chain's CDR3 is CASSLRLAGGQTGELFF. In DNA form, the CDR3 reads TGTGCCAGCAGTTTAAGACTAGCGGGAGGGCAGACCGGGGAGCTGTTTTTT. The variable domain in full, with the rest retrieved from reference TRBV28 and TRBJ2-2, is DVKVTQSSRYLVKRTGEKVFLECVQDMDHENMFWYRQDPGLGLRLIYFSYDVKMKEKGDIPEGYSVSREKKERFSLILESASTNQTSMYLCASSLRLAGGQTGELFFGEGSRLTVL.

The DNA for the CDR3 is TGCAGTGCCCCCCTAGGAGGAAACACCATATATTTT. Its protein product is CSAPLGGNTIYF. This chain connects TRBV20-1 to TRBJ1-3; D unclear. Germline CDR1 and CDR2: DFQATT and SNEGSKA (reference sequence). The CDR3 spans 12 residues. V lost 6 bases to trimming and J lost 4 bases, with 10 bases between them.